This T cell receptor beta chain stems from a study of blood T cell repertoires in COVID-19. TCRdb's copy holds only in-frame clones and misses some; the assay was immunoSEQ multiplex PCR. The table lists about 150,000 clones, about 86% of them singletons. This clone was detected only a few times. The CDR3 loop spans 16 amino acids. With V trimmed by 7 bases and J by 6 bases, 10 bases remained unmatched. Germline values: CDR1 LNHDA, CDR2 SQIVND (reference sequence). The specimen sequenced was peripheral blood. The V gene is TRBV19, the J gene TRBJ1-5, with TRBD1 identical over 12 bases. This sequence was found in a woman in her seventies who had recovered from COVID-19. CDR3 in DNA: TGTGCCAGTACCATGGGGGGACAGGGGGCCGTTCAGCCCCAGCATTTT. Translation gives CASTMGGQGAVQPQHF.